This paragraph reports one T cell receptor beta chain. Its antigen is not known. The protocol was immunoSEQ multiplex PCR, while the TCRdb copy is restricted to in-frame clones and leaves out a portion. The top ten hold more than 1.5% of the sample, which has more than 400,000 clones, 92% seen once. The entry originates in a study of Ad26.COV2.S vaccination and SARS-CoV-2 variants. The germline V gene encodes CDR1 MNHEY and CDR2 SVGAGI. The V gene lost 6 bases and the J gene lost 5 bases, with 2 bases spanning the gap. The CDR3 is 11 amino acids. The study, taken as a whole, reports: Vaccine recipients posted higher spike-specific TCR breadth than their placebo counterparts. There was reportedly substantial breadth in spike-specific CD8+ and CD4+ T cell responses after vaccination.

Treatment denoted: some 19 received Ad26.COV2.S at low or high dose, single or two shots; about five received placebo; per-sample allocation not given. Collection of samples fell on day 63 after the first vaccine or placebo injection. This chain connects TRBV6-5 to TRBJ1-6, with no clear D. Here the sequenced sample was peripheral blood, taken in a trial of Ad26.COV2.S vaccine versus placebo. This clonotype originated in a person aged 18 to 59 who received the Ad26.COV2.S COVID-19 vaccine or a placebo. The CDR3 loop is CASSNNSPLHF. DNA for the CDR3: TGTGCCAGCAGCAATAATTCACCCCTCCACTTT.